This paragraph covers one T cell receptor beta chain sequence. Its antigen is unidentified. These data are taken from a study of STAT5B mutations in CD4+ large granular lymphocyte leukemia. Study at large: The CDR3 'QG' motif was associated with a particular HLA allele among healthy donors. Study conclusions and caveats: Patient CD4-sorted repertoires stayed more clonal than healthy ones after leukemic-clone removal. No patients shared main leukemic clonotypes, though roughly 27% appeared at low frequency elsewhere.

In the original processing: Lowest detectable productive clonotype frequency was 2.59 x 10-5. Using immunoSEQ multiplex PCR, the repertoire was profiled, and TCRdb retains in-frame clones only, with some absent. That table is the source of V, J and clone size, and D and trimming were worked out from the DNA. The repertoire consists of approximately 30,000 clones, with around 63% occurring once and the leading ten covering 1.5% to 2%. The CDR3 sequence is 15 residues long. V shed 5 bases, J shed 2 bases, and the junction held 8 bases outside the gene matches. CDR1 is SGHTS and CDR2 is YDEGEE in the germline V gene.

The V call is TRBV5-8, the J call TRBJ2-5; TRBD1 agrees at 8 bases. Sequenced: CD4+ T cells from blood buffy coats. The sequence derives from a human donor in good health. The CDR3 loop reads CASSLKGTGQETQYF. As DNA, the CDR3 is TGTGCCAGCAGTCTAAAGGGGACAGGACAAGAGACCCAGTACTTC.